This T cell receptor beta chain originates from a study of molecular identifiers for immune sequencing clone quantification (dated by TCRdb to about 2018). Study-wide context: For a replicate experiment, RNA from roughly 18,000 or 92,000 naive CD8 T cells was divided into five aliquots, and four of the five aliquots were sequenced. The study was a methods study using CD8 T cells to benchmark molecular-identifier clustering-based TCR repertoire sequencing (MIDCIRS) and TCR RNA copy counting. On the study overall, not on this receptor specifically: Spiked-in Jurkat TCR RNA (about ten copies' worth), which is not part of the donor repertoire, was contained in the naive libraries. In CMV-specific effector cells, clones with more than 20 RNA copies accounted for over 98% of molecules, whereas in naive cells such clones accounted for under 1%. When barcode sub-clustering was left out, chimeric consensus sequences inflated TCR diversity, with chimeras reaching as high as 47%. The sizes of highly expanded clones could end up underestimated when identical TCR molecules share a barcode. Spiked-in Jurkat TCR RNA equivalent to a single cell was reported to be detectable even among 750,000 to 1,000,000 naive CD8 T cells. Modeling estimated 2.5 to 3 recovered TCR RNA copies per cell, compared with approximately 10 by digital PCR, which implies about 30% capture efficiency.

From the germline V gene (reference sequence), CDR1 is SEHNR and CDR2 is FQNEAQ. The CDR3 covers 15 residues, taking in both the cysteine and the phenylalanine. Only the CDR3 DNA is retained, 45 bases long and in frame from the first base. V loses 2 bases of germline sequence and J loses 0 bases, and the interval between the two ends is 7 bases. Libraries of naive CD8 T cells were built from anywhere between about 19,000 and 1,000,000 sorted cells, with 10%, 30% or 50% of the purified RNA used. Naive CD8 T cells were FACS-sorted as CD8+CD4-CCR7+CD45RA+ on a BD FACSAria II into RLT Plus buffer. To test detection sensitivity, Jurkat RNA equivalent to more than 9 TCR copies was spiked into samples of roughly 17,000-1,000,000 naive CD8 T cells. CD8 T cells were enriched using RosetteSep CD8+ T Cell Enrichment Cocktail and Ficoll-Paque, and the enriched cells then underwent ACK red cell lysis. Concerning this clonotype itself: The specificity of this receptor is unknown. Qualities for individual bases were not recorded, and no much larger clone is one base off.

Receptor amplification or capture employed PCR. Sequencing was carried out with a NextSeq 500. Bulk TCR libraries were prepared as previously described, using TCR primers listed in Table S5. Purification of total RNA was performed with the Qiagen AllPrep DNA/RNA kit. Before analysis, reads from multiple sequencing runs of one library were combined. The authors processed their data as follows. Reads were retained only if an exact TCR constant sequence was present, and the retained reads were trimmed to 150 nt and grouped according to their 12-nt molecular barcodes. Reads in each barcode group were sub-clustered using a 15% Levenshtein threshold, and a quality-weighted consensus sequence was built for each RNA molecule. Non-functional sequences were filtered out, along with any lower-count sequence sitting one edit away from another sequence. Based on fitting two negative binomial distributions, any barcode sub-cluster with under 20% of the maximum read count was discarded. TCRdb passed the public sequencing reads through fastp at Q25 and MiXCR, retaining productive beta sequences. Each entry merges the rows of one CDR3 protein and shows their most common DNA and genes. The V and J calls shown here were made by TCRdb, not taken from the authors' results. Across this sample there are hundreds of thousands of distinct CDR3 sequences, with around 25% seen only once. The top ten clonotypes cover 0.7% to 0.95% of the sample.

The receptor was derived from a human donor in good health. Some libraries in this study had Jurkat cell RNA spiked in. The chain is assembled from TRBV7-9 and TRBJ1-4; the D gene cannot be resolved reliably. The source material was naive CD8+ T cells from blood, with Jurkat cell RNA spiked in. The sample's cell subset or site label, decoded: FACS-sorted CD8+CD4-CCR7+CD45RA+ naive T cells. The DNA sequence is given as TGTGCCAGCAGCTTATCGGACGCAACTAATGAAAAACTGTTTTTT. It codes for CASSLSDATNEKLFF.